The clone carrying this T cell receptor (beta chain) has more than one count but fewer than ten. The use of a sample-barcoded 5' primer and a J-beta primer mix characterized a second PCR of roughly 7 to 11 cycles. TCRdb recomputed calls from the 5' RACE reads with MiXCR, one row per CDR3 protein. The profile covers more than 900,000 distinct CDR3 sequences, with roughly 29% appearing a single time and about 10% taken by the ten largest. This sample was taken from a study of blood T cells in healthy people across ages. These sequences were also reported in another study, on T cells of mothers and their children.

Sequenced material: blood. The TCR sequence derives from a woman aged 35 to 49 in good health.

The chain's CDR3 is CASSPDTYNEQYF. The CDR3 region has the DNA TGTGCCAGCTCCCCGGACACCTACAATGAGCAGTACTTC. The chain links TRBV6-2 or TRBV6-3 to TRBJ2-1; maybe TRBD1 (5 bases). The DNA matches TRBJ2-7 better at its end, which makes the J call doubtful. The length of the CDR3 is 13 residues. In germline, CDR1 is MNHEY, CDR2 SVGEGT.